This TCR beta chain is from a study of cytomegalovirus exposure and HLA in healthy donors (dated by TCRdb to 2017 to 2019). For the study in its entirety: According to an earlier analysis of 550 to 750 of the donors, about 170 million T cells yielded over 90 million unique TCR beta sequences and around 280 Gb of sequence data. In addition to the first cohort of hundreds of subjects, a separate validation cohort of under 150 different subjects was used. The study was designed to test whether signatures of past pathogen exposure could be identified by cataloging public T cell receptors. Of the roughly 400 genotyped donors, over 80% were placed in the genetic ancestry cluster associated with self-reported Caucasian donors. Rather than using new phenotypic data, the later analysis identified candidate immune exposures from TCR beta sequences and from how often those sequences occurred across donors. Donor age, sex, ethnicity and CMV serostatus were compiled alongside the repertoire data. The T cell repertoires of around 670 subjects were profiled by immunosequencing and related to cytomegalovirus serostatus. About 320 gigabases of sequencing data and 78 million or so unique TCR sequences were included in an early release covering around 650 HLA-typed donors. Typing coverage differed by locus: A, B, C, DRB1 and DQB1 were typed in about 629-640 donors, DQA1 in 500 to 550, DPA1 in around 580, and DPB1 in just under 490. About 5 DR-DQ haplotypes were handled as single units for association and clustering, since linkage in the cohort was strong. Genome-wide SNP genotypes for about 65% of the 666 donors were used in a later genetic analysis, which treated that subset as a discovery cohort. Both class I and class II loci were covered by HLA typing, at four-digit resolution. Across around 400 genotyped donors of the cohort, an average of roughly 250,000 unique TCR beta nucleotide sequences per donor were sequenced, and roughly 20% of those sequences were non-productive. To study patterns of TCR occurrence, a later analysis re-analyzed previously published TCR beta repertoires from 700 or so donors and added high-resolution HLA genotyping. An earlier analysis of roughly 580 of the donors used high-throughput TCR beta sequencing to judge whether each TCR beta V gene segment behaved as functional or pseudogenic. Every discovery cohort repertoire had been produced on one sequencing platform. High-throughput TCR immunosequencing, statistical association of individual TCRs with disease status, and machine learning were combined to predict cytomegalovirus infection status. Findings and caveats that apply to the study as a whole: V-gene and J-gene trimming of TCR beta chains was associated with a missense DCLRE1C variant in a later genetic analysis, and the association was replicated in an independent cohort. In a later analysis, HLA-associated TCR beta chains showed more clonal expansion and lower generation probabilities than non-associated chains that were equally common. Presence/absence analyses assumed roughly uniform sequencing depth across donors, an assumption that may not hold. It was suggested by the authors that the approach could potentially be generalized to other disease states and immunological phenotypes. Immune exposure information for the cohort was limited to CMV serostatus. A later analysis reported that several top co-occurrence clusters appeared linked to parvovirus B19, influenza, CMV and Epstein-Barr virus. In a later analysis, the rate of TCR association differed among HLA loci, with DRB1 alleles having the most associated TCRs and HLA-C alleles having the fewest. Linkage disequilibrium might explain the correlated functional status among segregating V segments, but an unknown experimental factor could not be excluded. An earlier analysis of around 500 of the donors showed that most TCR beta V segments appeared in productive rearrangements either about 90% or about 30% of the time, which broadly matched IMGT annotations. In this cohort, only TCR beta chains were sequenced, and detectable features were limited by the absence of alpha or paired-chain data. Specific HLA alleles were associated with 15,000 to 20,000 TCR beta sequences at a false discovery rate of 0.05 in a later analysis. A total of 150 to 200 TCR beta chains were listed by the study as associated with cytomegalovirus. Most TCR sequences were observed very rarely across donors, whereas some public TCRs were present in many individuals. A cluster of highly shared sequence variants was judged likely to represent a technical artifact of the sequencing pipeline. About 17 rarely observed V segments, including chromosome 9 orphons, were excluded from the earlier analysis of just under 600 of the donors because counts were too low. Strong co-occurrence of HLA alleles, especially DR and DQ, made assigning TCR associations to individual alleles difficult. According to a later analysis, most CMV-associated TCR beta chains appeared to be HLA-restricted, and the HLA associations seemed to be driven largely by CMV exposure. Three of the identified cytomegalovirus-associated TCR beta chains were confirmed in vitro to be specific for cytomegalovirus antigens. Because some donors lacked HLA typing at each locus, the association tests relied only on the typed subset. In a later genetic analysis, fewer N-insertions in productive TCRs were reported among donors in an Asian-associated ancestry cluster than the approximately 710-donor mean. A further reported finding was that TCR beta sequences accurately predicted the HLA-A and HLA-B alleles for most subjects in the first cohort. The classifier was reported to diagnose cytomegalovirus status with high specificity and sensitivity in both the original and validation cohorts.

This clone has a single count. Which antigen it targets is not known. Qualities for individual bases were not recorded, and no much larger clone is one base off. In total, just over 650 healthy bone marrow donors made up the cohort. At the time of sampling, all cohort members were nominally healthy, though unrecorded immune exposures were likely present. The donor tested CMV seronegative, placing the donor among the 350 or so seronegative members of the cohort. A peripheral blood sample was collected from each donor, and TCR beta sequencing was performed on peripheral blood mononuclear cells. Genomic DNA extraction from the blood cell samples was performed with the Qiagen DNeasy Blood Extraction Kit. Library method: the immunoSEQ multiplex PCR assay. The multiplex PCR relied on a mix of 60 forward primers for TCR Vbeta segments and 13 reverse primers for TCR Jbeta segments. A multiplex PCR assay on genomic DNA amplified the CDR3 region of rearranged TCR beta genes. The amplified TCR beta libraries were sequenced on the Illumina HiSeq System as 87-base-pair reads. The authors' pipeline ran thus. In a later analysis, tens of millions of unique TCR beta chains were counted across the roughly 610 repertoires, and around 11 million of these chains were shared by at least two donors. Raw reads were error-corrected and collapsed into unique sequences with a nearest-neighbor algorithm that merged closely related sequences to remove PCR and sequencing errors. V, D and J gene segments were assigned by aligning CDR3 sequences to IMGT reference sequences. For a sequence to be retained, a match of at least six nucleotides to both a V gene segment and a J gene segment was required. Rearrangements were called productive when the CDR3 lacked stop codons and stayed in frame with V and J; all others were non-productive. CDR3 was defined by IMGT convention, running from the second conserved V-encoded cysteine to the conserved J-encoded phenylalanine. The earlier analysis of more than 450 of the donors excluded sequences that lacked an unambiguous match to a single V gene segment. An earlier analysis of almost 600 of the donors classified V segments as functional when productive rearrangements were above 56.7% and as segregating when the standard deviation between donors was above 5%. To diagnose cytomegalovirus status from the catalog of TCR beta chain sequences, a statistical classification framework was built. In a later analysis, V and J genes were assigned by comparing TCR nucleotide sequences against IMGT/GENE-DB human TR gene sequences. In a later analysis, CDR3 sequences and most-parsimonious VDJ recombination scenarios were assigned using the TCRdist pipeline. In a later analysis, each TCR beta chain was defined by its CDR3 amino acid sequence together with its V-gene family, and reads lacking a unique V-gene family were excluded. As a way to deal with suspected cross-contamination and a sequencing artifact, a later analysis dropped under 600 nucleotide sequences that were highly shared and had low generation probability. In a later analysis, a clonal expansion index for each public chain was calculated from normalized within-repertoire ranks of inferred template counts. Generation probabilities in a later analysis came from a VDJ recombination model fitted to out-of-frame rearrangements, and those results were checked against IGoR. A later analysis scored TCR-TCR, TCR-HLA and TCR-CMV co-occurrence with hypergeometric tests, applying a repertoire-size bias correction to TCR pairs. A later analysis estimated false discovery rates by permuting HLA or CMV assignments 20 times. In a later analysis, co-occurring TCRs were grouped using DBSCAN, with TCRdist sequence similarity added in when clustering inside HLA-allele-positive subsets. Repertoires with fewer than 30,000 or more than 120,000 public chains, plus five repertoires with anomalous nucleotide sharing, were excluded from co-occurrence clustering. TCRdb stores this immuneACCESS table with in-frame sequences only. Part of the clones is absent; in the studies checked, under half of the shortfall reflects unresolved V genes, and no reason is known for the rest. D and trimming come from the DNA, and the V and J calls and clone size come from that table. Within this sample are around 150,000 clones, with roughly 79% of them counted one time only. The top ten hold roughly 0.69% of the sample.

Sequenced sample: PBMCs. The sequence was collected from a male donor in good health and CMV-seronegative.

The nucleotide sequence reads TGTGCCAGCTGTAACAGGGGGCGCTACGAGCAGTACTTC. Protein translation: CASCNRGRYEQYF. The rearrangement joined TRBV6-6 to TRBJ2-7, with 9 bases aligning to TRBD1. CDR1 MNHNY and CDR2 SVGAGI are derived from the germline V gene (reference sequence). V is trimmed back by 8 bases and J by 3 bases, and the junction contains 5 bases that no gene match accounts for. The CDR3 runs 13 residues from the cysteine to the phenylalanine. Only the CDR3 portion is preserved as DNA: 39 bases, with reading frame beginning at the first base.